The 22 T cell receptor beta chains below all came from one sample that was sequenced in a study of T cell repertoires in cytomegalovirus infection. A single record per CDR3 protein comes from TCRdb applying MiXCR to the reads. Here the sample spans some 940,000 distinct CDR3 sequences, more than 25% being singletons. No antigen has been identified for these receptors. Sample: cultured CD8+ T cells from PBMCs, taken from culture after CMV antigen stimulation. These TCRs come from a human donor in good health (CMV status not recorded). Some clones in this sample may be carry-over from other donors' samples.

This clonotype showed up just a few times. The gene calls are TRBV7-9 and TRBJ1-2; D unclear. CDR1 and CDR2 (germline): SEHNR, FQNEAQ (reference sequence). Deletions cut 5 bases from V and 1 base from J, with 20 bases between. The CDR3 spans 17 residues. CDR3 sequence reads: CASSPPHFGNFNYGYTF. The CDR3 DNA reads TGTGCCAGCAGCCCCCCCCACTTCGGGAACTTTAACTATGGCTACACCTTC.

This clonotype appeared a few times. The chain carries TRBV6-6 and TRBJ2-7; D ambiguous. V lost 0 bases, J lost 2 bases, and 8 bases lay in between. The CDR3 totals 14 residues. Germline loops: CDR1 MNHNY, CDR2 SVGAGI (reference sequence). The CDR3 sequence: CASSYSSETYEQYV. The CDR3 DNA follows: TGTGCCAGCAGTTACTCGAGTGAAACCTACGAGCAGTACGTC.

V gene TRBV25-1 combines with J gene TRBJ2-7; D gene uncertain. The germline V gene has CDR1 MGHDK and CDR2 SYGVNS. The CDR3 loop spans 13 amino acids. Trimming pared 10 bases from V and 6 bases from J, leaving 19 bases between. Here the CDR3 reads CATETRWSGEQYF. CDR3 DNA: TGTGCCACCGAAACGAGGTGGTCCGGCGAGCAGTACTTC.

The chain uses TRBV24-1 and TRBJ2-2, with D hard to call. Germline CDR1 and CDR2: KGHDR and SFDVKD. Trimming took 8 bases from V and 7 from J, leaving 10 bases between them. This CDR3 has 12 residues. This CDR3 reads CATTDGSGELFF. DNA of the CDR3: TGTGCCACCACCGATGGTAGCGGGGAGCTGTTTTTT.

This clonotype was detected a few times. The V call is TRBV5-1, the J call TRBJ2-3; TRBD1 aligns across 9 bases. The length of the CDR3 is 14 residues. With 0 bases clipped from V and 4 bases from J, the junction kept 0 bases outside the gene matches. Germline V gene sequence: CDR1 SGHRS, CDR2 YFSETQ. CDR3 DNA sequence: TGCGCCAGCAGCTTGGGGACAGGGGCAGATACGCAGTATTTT. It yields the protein CASSLGTGADTQYF.

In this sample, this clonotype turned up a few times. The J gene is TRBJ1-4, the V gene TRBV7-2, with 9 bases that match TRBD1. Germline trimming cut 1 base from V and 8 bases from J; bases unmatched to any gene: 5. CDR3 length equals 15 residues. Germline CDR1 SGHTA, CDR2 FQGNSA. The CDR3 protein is CASSLGTGTGEKLFF. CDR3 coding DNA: TGTGCCAGCAGCTTAGGCACCGGGACAGGGGAAAAACTGTTTTTT.

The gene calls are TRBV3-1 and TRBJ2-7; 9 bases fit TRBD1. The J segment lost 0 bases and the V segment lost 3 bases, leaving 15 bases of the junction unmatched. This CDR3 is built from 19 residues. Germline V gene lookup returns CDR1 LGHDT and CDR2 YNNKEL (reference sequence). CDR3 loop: CASSHLRDRAHQSSYEQYF. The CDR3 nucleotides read TGTGCCAGCAGCCATCTCCGGGACAGGGCCCACCAAAGCTCCTACGAGCAGTACTTC.

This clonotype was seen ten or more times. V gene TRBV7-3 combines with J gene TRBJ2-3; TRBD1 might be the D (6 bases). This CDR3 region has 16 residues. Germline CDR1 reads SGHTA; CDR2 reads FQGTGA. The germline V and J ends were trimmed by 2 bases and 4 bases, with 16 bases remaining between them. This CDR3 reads CASSLGVRTDADTQYF. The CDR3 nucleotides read TGTGCCAGCAGCTTAGGGGTTAGGACAGATGCAGATACGCAGTATTTT.

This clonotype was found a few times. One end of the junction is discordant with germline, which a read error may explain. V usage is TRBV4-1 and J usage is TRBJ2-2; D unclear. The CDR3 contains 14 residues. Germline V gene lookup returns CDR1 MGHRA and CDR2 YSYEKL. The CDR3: CASSQARNTGELFF. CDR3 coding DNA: TGTGCCAGCAGCCAGGCCAGGAACACCGGGGAGCTGTTTTTT.

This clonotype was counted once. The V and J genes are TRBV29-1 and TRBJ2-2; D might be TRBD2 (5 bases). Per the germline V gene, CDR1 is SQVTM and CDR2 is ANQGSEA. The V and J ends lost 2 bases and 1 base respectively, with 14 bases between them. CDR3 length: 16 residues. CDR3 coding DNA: TGCAGCGTTGAATGGCGGTCGGGGATGAACACCGGGGAGCTGTTTTTT. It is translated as CSVEWRSGMNTGELFF.

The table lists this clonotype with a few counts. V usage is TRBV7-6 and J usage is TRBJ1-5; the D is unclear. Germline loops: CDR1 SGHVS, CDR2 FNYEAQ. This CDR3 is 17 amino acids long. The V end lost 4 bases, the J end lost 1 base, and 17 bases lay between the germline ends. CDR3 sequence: CASSSSRSERSNQPQHF. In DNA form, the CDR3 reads TGTGCCAGCAGCTCTAGTAGGAGCGAACGGAGCAATCAGCCCCAGCATTTT.

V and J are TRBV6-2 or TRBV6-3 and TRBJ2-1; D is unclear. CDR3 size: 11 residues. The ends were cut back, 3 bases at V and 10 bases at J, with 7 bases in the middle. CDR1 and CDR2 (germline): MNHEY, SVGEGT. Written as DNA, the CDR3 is TGTGCCAGCAGTTATTTAGTAGAGCAGTTCTTC. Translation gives CASSYLVEQFF.

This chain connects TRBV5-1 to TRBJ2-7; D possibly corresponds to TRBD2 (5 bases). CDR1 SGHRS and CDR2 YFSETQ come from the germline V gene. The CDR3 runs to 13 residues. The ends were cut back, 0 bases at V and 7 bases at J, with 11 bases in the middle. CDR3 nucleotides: TGCGCCAGCAGCTTGGATGCCGGGGATGAGCAGTACTTC. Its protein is CASSLDAGDEQYF.

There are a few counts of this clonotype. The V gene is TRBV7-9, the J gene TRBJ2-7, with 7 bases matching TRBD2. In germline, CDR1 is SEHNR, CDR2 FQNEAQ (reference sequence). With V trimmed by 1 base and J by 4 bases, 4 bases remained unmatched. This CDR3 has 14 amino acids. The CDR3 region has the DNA TGTGCCAGCAGCTTAGTTGGGACTACTTACGAGCAGTACGTC. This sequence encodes CASSLVGTTYEQYV.

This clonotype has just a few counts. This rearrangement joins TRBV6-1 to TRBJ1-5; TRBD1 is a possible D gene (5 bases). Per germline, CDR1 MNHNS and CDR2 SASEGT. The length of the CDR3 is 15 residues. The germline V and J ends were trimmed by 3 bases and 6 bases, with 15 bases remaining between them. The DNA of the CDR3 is TGTGCCAGCAGTGATTGGGGGGAGAGGAGTCAGCCCCAGCATTTT. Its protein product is CASSDWGERSQPQHF.

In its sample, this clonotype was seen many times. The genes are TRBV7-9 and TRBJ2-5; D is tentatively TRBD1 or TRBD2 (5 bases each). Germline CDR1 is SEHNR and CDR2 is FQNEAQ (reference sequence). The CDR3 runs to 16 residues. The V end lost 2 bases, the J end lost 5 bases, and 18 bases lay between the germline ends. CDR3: CASSLLGGQGQETQYF. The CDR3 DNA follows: TGTGCCAGCAGCTTATTAGGCGGGCAGGGTCAGGAGACCCAGTACTTC.

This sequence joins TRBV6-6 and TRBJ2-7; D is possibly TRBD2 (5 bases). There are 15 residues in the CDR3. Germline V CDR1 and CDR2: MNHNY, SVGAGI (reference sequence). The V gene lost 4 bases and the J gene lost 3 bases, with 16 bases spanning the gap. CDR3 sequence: CASSSWTPDGYEQYV. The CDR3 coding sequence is TGTGCCAGCAGTTCCTGGACTCCCGACGGCTACGAGCAGTACGTC.

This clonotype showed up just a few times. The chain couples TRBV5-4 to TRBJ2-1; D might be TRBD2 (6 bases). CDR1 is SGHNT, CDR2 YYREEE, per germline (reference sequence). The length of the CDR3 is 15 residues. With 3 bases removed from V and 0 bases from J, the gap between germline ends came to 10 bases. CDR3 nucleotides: TGTGCCAGCAGCTCCGGGGGTTTCTCCTACAATGAGCAGTTCTTC. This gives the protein CASSSGGFSYNEQFF.

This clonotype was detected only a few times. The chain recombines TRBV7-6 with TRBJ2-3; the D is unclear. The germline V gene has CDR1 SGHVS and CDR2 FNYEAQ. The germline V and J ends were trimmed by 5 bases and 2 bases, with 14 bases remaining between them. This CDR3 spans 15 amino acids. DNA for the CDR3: TGTGCCAGCAGCCCCTACCTAGGCTTCACAGATACGCAGTATTTT. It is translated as CASSPYLGFTDTQYF.

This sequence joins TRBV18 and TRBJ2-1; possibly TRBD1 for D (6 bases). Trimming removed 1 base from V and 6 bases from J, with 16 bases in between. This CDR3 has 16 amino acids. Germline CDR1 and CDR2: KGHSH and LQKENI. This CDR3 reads CASSPRYRVSRNEQFF. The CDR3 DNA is TGTGCCAGCTCACCACGGTACAGGGTTTCCCGCAATGAGCAGTTCTTC.

The CDR3 region is CASSWRTYEQYF. CDR3 DNA sequence: TGTGCCAGCAGCTGGAGAACCTACGAGCAGTACTTC. V and J are TRBV7-9 and TRBJ2-7, with unresolved D. The V gene lost 4 bases and the J gene lost 2 bases, with 6 bases spanning the gap. The germline V gene has CDR1 SEHNR and CDR2 FQNEAQ (reference sequence). This CDR3 comprises 12 residues. Together with reference TRBV7-9 and TRBJ2-7, the CDR3 gives the full variable domain: DTGVSQNPRHKITKRGQNVTFRCDPISEHNRLYWYRQTLGQGPEFLTYFQNEAQLEKSRLLSDRFSAERPKGSFSTLEIQRTEQGDSAMYLCASSWRTYEQYFGPGTRLTVT.

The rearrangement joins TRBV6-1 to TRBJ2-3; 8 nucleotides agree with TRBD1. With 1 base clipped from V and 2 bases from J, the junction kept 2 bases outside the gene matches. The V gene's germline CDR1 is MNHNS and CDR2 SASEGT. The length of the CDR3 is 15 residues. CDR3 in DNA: TGTGCCAGCAGTGAAGGGACAGGGCTCACAGATACGCAGTATTTT. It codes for CASSEGTGLTDTQYF.